This T cell receptor (beta chain) came from a study of T cells in localized non-small cell lung cancer. Per the germline V gene, CDR1 is SGHVS and CDR2 is FNYEAQ. Trimming pared 2 bases from V and 9 bases from J, leaving 11 bases between. The CDR3 length is 13 residues. Clones were read by immunoSEQ multiplex PCR, and TCRdb kept only the in-frame ones, dropping some. This table holds tens of thousands of clones, approximately 90% found once. Of note for this clone: Its antigen is unknown.

Study observations and caveats: Patients showing higher blood T cell density tended to see longer overall survival. Adjacent lung exhibited a median of 57 among the 100 most abundant tumor clones. Measurement of T cell clonality placed uninvolved adjacent lung highest, above the level in tumor.

The sequencing here drew on peripheral blood, taken before any cancer treatment. This TCR derives from a man aged 40-75 years with stage I squamous cell lung carcinoma. The J gene is TRBJ2-1, the V gene TRBV7-6; TRBD1 is a possible D gene (6 bases). CDR3 DNA: TGTGCCAGCAGCTTAACAGGGCAGGCTGAGCAGTTCTTC. This codes for CASSLTGQAEQFF. Filled out from reference TRBV7-6 and TRBJ2-1, the complete variable domain reads GAGVSQSPRYKVTKRGQDVALRCDPISGHVSLYWYRQALGQGPEFLTYFNYEAQQDKSGLPNDRFSAERPEGSISTLTIQRTEQRDSAMYRCASSLTGQAEQFFGPGTRLTVL.